Here is one T cell receptor (beta chain) with its context. The data stem from a study of blood T cell repertoires in COVID-19. As for the study in general: From T cells, B-cell-depleted T cells, or PBMCs came the material, which was cDNA or gDNA.

Produced via immunoSEQ multiplex PCR; TCRdb's table is partial and in-frame only. The sample shows fewer than 250,000 clones, 70% to 90% of them seen only once. The CDR3 is 14 amino acids. With 5 bases clipped from V and 1 base from J, the junction kept 2 bases outside the gene matches. Per germline, CDR1 SEHNR and CDR2 FQNEAQ (reference sequence). This TCR derives from a man younger than 45 with acute or convalescent COVID-19. The chain has TRBV7-9 and TRBJ1-5, with 7 bases fitting TRBD1. The sequenced sample consisted of peripheral blood. CDR3 coding DNA: TGTGCCAGCAGCCCACAGGGGAGCAATCAGCCCCAGCATTTT. This gives the protein CASSPQGSNQPQHF.